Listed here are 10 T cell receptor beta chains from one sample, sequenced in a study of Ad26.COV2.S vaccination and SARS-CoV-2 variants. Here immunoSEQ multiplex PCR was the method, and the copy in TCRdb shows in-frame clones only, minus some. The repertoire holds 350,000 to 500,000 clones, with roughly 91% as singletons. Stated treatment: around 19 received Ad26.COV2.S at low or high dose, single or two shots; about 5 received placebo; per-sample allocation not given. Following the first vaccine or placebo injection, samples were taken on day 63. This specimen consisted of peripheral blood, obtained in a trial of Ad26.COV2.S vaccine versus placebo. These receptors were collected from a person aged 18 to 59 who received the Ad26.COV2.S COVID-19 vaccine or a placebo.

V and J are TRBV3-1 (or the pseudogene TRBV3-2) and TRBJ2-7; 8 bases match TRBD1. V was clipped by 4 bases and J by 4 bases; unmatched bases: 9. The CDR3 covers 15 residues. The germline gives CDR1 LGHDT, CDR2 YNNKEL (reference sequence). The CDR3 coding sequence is TGTGCCAGCAGCCCGCGGACAGGGATTATTTACGAGCAGTACTTC. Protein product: CASSPRTGIIYEQYF.

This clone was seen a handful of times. In DNA form, the CDR3 reads TGTGCCAGCAGTTCTACAGGGGCCTCCTACGAGCAGTACTTC. Translation gives CASSSTGASYEQYF. V is TRBV27 and J is TRBJ2-7, with 7 bases lining up with TRBD1. The CDR3 is made up of 14 amino acids. V trimming: 4 bases; J trimming: 0 bases; junction bases outside the gene matches: 3. The germline V gene encodes CDR1 MNHEY and CDR2 SMNVEV (reference sequence).

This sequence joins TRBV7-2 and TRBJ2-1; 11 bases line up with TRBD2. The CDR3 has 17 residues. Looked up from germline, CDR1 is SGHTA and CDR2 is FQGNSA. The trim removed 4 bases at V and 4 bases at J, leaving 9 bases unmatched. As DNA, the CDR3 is TGTGCCAGCAGCTACGCCGGGACTAGCGGATTGTACAATGAGCAGTTCTTC. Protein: CASSYAGTSGLYNEQFF.

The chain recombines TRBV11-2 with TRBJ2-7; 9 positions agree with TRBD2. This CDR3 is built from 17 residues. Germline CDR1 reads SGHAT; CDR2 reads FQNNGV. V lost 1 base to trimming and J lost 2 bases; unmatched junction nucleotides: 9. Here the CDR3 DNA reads TGTGCCAGCAGCTTAGCGACTAGCGGCCCGAATGCCTACGAGCAGTACTTC. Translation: CASSLATSGPNAYEQYF.

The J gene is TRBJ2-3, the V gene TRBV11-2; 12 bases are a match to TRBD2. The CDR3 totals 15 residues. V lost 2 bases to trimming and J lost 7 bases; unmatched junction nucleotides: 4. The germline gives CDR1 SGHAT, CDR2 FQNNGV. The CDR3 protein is CASSLLAGGLYTQYF. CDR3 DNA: TGTGCCAGCAGCTTACTAGCGGGAGGGCTTTATACGCAGTATTTT.

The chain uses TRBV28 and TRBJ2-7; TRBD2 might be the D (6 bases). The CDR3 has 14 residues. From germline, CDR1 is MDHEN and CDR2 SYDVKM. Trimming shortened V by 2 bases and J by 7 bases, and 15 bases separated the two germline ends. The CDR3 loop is CASSLRQRVGEQYF. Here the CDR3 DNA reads TGTGCCAGCAGTTTACGGCAGCGGGTGGGGGAGCAGTACTTC. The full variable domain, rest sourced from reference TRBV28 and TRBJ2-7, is DVKVTQSSRYLVKRTGEKVFLECVQDMDHENMFWYRQDPGLGLRLIYFSYDVKMKEKGDIPEGYSVSREKKERFSLILESASTNQTSMYLCASSLRQRVGEQYFGPGTRLTVT.

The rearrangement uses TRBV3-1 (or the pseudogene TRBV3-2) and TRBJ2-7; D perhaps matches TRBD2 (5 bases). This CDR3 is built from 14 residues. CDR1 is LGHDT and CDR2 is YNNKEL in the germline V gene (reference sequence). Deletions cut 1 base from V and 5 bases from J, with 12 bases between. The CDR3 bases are TGTGCCAGCAGCCAAGTAGGAGGACTCGACGAGCAGTACTTC. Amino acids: CASSQVGGLDEQYF.

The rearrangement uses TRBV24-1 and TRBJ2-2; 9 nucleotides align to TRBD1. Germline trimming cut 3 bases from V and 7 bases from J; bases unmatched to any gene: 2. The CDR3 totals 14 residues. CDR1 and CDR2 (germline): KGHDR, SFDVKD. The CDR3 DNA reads TGTGCCACCAGTGATGGGACAGGGTTCGGGGAGCTGTTTTTT. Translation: CATSDGTGFGELFF.

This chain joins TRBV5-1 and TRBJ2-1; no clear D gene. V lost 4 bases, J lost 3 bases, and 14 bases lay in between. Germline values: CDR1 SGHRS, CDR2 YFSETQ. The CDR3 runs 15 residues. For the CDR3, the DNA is TGCGCCAGCAGCGGTAGCCGAGGCCTCTACAATGAGCAGTTCTTC. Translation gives CASSGSRGLYNEQFF.

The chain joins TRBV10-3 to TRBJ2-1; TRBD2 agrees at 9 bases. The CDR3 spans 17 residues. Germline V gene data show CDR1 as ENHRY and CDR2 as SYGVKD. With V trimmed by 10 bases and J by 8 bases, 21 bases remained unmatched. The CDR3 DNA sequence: TGTGCCACCGTAGGTGGATGGCGGGAGGGCCGCTTGGATGAGCAGTTCTTC. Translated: CATVGGWREGRLDEQFF.